This T cell receptor (beta chain) originates from a study of early T cells in non-severe SARS-CoV-2 infection. Individual cDNA molecules were tagged with unique molecular identifiers, the study reported. TCRdb re-derived calls from the 5' RACE reads in MiXCR, one entry per CDR3 protein. The sample contains about 55,000 distinct CDR3 sequences, 5.5% to 8.5% of which appear only once. The sequenced sample was whole blood, obtained at baseline. The clonotype was recovered from an adult who was a healthcare worker with PCR-confirmed SARS-CoV-2 infection or an uninfected control (not recorded which).

As DNA, the CDR3 is TGCGCCAGCAGCTGGTGGCCCCGGCCGGATGAGCAGTTCTTC. Protein sequence: CASSWWPRPDEQFF. The rearrangement links TRBV5-1 to TRBJ2-1; D ambiguous. Trimming stripped 3 bases from V and 8 bases from J, with 15 bases between. CDR3 size: 14 residues. Germline V lookup: CDR1 SGHRS, CDR2 YFSETQ.